One and the same sample provided the 10 T cell receptor beta chains below, sequenced in a study of response to subunit inactivated influenza vaccine. One entry per CDR3 protein, called by TCRdb with MiXCR from the RT-PCR reads. This sample has about 500,000 distinct CDR3 sequences, with 15% to 20% found just once. Sequencing was performed on CD4+ T cells sorted from PBMCs, taken roughly 24 months after vaccination. These receptor sequences come from a man aged 50-75 years who received an inactivated influenza vaccine.

A few counts support this clonotype. The chain joins TRBV20-1 to TRBJ1-2; maybe TRBD1 (6 bases). Germline-derived CDR1 and CDR2 are DFQATT and SNEGSKA (reference sequence). V was clipped by 6 bases and J by 4 bases, with 12 bases between them. CDR3 length equals 12 residues. The CDR3 region is CSAEAGAYGYTF. The DNA for the CDR3 is TGCAGTGCGGAGGCAGGGGCCTATGGCTACACCTTC.

The rearrangement uses TRBV28 and TRBJ2-2; D remains ambiguous. Trimming removed 5 bases from V and 4 bases from J, with 17 bases in between. Looked up from germline, CDR1 is MDHEN and CDR2 is SYDVKM. The CDR3 length is 16 residues. CDR3 coding DNA: TGTGCCAGCAGTCTGGTCCCTTCCTTGTCCACCGGGGAGCTGTTTTTT. This encodes CASSLVPSLSTGELFF.

V usage is TRBV6-5 and J usage is TRBJ1-5, with a tentative D call TRBD1 (6 bases). Germline values: CDR1 MNHEY, CDR2 SVGAGI. This CDR3 region has 16 residues. Deletions cut 0 bases from V and 1 base from J, with 10 bases between. The CDR3 loop is CASSYSFTGSNQPQHF. The CDR3 DNA reads as TGTGCCAGCAGTTACTCGTTCACAGGGAGCAATCAGCCCCAGCATTTT.

This clonotype has a handful of counts. The gene calls are TRBV5-4 and TRBJ2-3; the D is unclear. CDR3 length equals 15 residues. V dropped 4 bases and J dropped 3 bases, with 15 bases sitting between them. CDR1 is SGHNT and CDR2 is YYREEE in the germline V gene (reference sequence). CDR3 residues: CASSTDWVRTDTQYF. Here the CDR3 DNA reads TGTGCCAGCAGCACCGATTGGGTTAGAACAGATACGCAGTATTTT.

This clonotype was detected a few times. This chain joins TRBV29-1 and TRBJ1-1, with D perhaps matching TRBD1 (5 bases). The CDR3 length is 13 residues. Trimming stripped 8 bases from V and 1 base from J, with 14 bases between. Germline CDR1 is SQVTM and CDR2 is ANQGSEA. Here the CDR3 reads CSTMKGKNTEAFF. The DNA of the CDR3 is TGCAGCACCATGAAGGGGAAGAACACTGAAGCTTTCTTT.

The CDR3: CASSHRGALGDTQYF. CDR3 DNA sequence: TGTGCCAGCAGTCACAGGGGGGCGCTTGGAGATACGCAGTATTTT. The V gene is TRBV3-1, the J gene TRBJ2-3, with 8 bases fitting TRBD1. J was trimmed by 5 bases and V by 6 bases; bases with no gene match: 10. Per germline, CDR1 LGHDT and CDR2 YNNKEL (reference sequence). The CDR3 loop spans 15 amino acids.

This clonotype showed up just a few times. The rearrangement links TRBV9 to TRBJ2-3, with no clear D. There are 15 residues in the CDR3. V was shortened by 0 bases and J by 4 bases, with 12 bases between the two germline ends. CDR1 is SGDLS and CDR2 is YYNGEE in the germline V gene. This chain's CDR3 is CASSVGPTGADTQYF. For the CDR3, the DNA is TGTGCCAGCAGCGTAGGCCCCACTGGCGCAGATACGCAGTATTTT.

The V call is TRBV15, the J call TRBJ1-1, with 11 bases that match TRBD1. Germline CDR1 reads LNHNV; CDR2 reads YYDKDF (reference sequence). V shed 7 bases, J shed 4 bases, and the junction held 11 bases outside the gene matches. The CDR3 contains 16 residues. CDR3 sequence: CATTSQSGTGGTEAFF. CDR3 in DNA: TGTGCCACCACCTCCCAGTCCGGGACAGGGGGCACTGAAGCTTTCTTT.

In this sample, this clonotype turned up a few times. The chain couples TRBV12-3 or TRBV12-4 to TRBJ1-1; no clear D. The CDR3 is made up of 13 amino acids. The germline V and J ends were trimmed by 8 bases and 3 bases, with 13 bases remaining between them. CDR3: CASSRRADTEAFF. Written as DNA, the CDR3 is TGTGCCAGCTCCCGGCGGGCTGACACTGAAGCTTTCTTT.

This clonotype was counted a few times. The DNA for the CDR3 is TGTGCCAGCAGCCCGGGCGGGCGGGAAAACGAGCAGTACTTC. This sequence encodes CASSPGGRENEQYF. The chain joins TRBV7-9 to TRBJ2-7; D is perhaps TRBD2 (6 bases). The CDR3 loop spans 14 amino acids. V was trimmed by 5 bases and J by 5 bases, leaving 16 bases between them. Germline V gene sequence: CDR1 SEHNR, CDR2 FQNEAQ (reference sequence).